This TCR beta chain appears in the sequencing data of a study of blood T cell repertoires in COVID-19. On the study more broadly: Sites across the United States, Italy and Spain contributed samples from acute and convalescent COVID-19. The cDNA or gDNA used as material had been derived from T cells, B-cell-depleted T cells, or PBMCs.

Authors' processing steps: Scientists estimated how many nucleated cells there were by amplifying reference gene primers. Using immunoSEQ multiplex PCR, the repertoire was profiled, and TCRdb retains in-frame clones only, with some absent. V and J calls and clone size are those listed in that table; D and trimming were worked out from the DNA. The sample includes about 70,000 clones, more than 80% of them seen just once. The V gene lost 0 bases and the J gene lost 2 bases, with 10 bases spanning the gap. CDR1 is MNHEY and CDR2 is SVGAGI in the germline V gene. This CDR3 is built from 15 residues. This clone was counted a few times.

This chain connects TRBV6-5 to TRBJ1-2, with a tentative D call TRBD1 (5 bases). The sequence came from a woman at least 80 years old with active or convalescent COVID-19. Sequencing was performed on peripheral blood. The CDR3 region is CASSYSMGGNYGYTF. CDR3 DNA sequence: TGTGCCAGCAGTTACTCGATGGGGGGGAACTATGGCTACACCTTC.